This T cell receptor (beta chain) was found in a study of human T cells and chemical hapten exposure. Study-wide findings and caveats: Significantly greater numbers of large CDR3 similarity clusters came from expanded TCRs than from controls.

TCRdb independently ran MiXCR on the RACE reads; one entry per CDR3 protein. The data contain 350,000 to 400,000 distinct CDR3 sequences, nearly 6.5% of them seen just once; the ten biggest clones take up about 5%. The germline V gene encodes CDR1 MNHEY and CDR2 SVGAGI. The CDR3 consists of 15 residues. The V gene lost 2 bases and the J gene lost 3 bases, with 13 bases spanning the gap. The sample holds many counts of this clonotype. The antigen is unknown. Stated time point: patch test 2, 6 weeks after DPC sensitization. Described treatment: therapeutic diphenylcyclopropenone sensitization with weekly scalp DPC. The total RNA was obtained from whole blood that was not fractionated.

The sequences come from whole blood, collected in connection with sensitization to the hapten diphenylcyclopropenone (DPC). The chain recombines TRBV6-5 with TRBJ1-2, with D perhaps TRBD1 (5 bases). The origin of this receptor is a young woman with alopecia areata. Some clones in this sample may be carry-over from other donors' samples. Here the CDR3 reads CASSYERGIYYGYTF. The CDR3 bases are TGTGCCAGCAGTTACGAACGGGGGATTTACTATGGCTACACCTTC.